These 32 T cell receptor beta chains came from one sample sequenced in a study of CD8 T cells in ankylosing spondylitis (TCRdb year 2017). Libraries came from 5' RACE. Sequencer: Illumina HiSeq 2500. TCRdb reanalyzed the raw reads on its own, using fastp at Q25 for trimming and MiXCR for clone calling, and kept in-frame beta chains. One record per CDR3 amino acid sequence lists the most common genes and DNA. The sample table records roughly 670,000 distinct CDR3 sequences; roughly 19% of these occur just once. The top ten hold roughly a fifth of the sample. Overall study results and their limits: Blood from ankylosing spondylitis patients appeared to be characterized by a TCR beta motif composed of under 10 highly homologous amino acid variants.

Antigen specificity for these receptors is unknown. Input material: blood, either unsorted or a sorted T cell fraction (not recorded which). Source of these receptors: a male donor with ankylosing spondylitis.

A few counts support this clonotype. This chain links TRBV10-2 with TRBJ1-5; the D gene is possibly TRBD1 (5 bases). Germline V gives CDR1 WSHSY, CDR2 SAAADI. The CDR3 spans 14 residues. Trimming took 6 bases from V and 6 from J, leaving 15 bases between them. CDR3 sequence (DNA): TGCGCCAGCAGACCCGGACAAGTAGGTCAGCCCCAGCATTTT. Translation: CASRPGQVGQPQHF.

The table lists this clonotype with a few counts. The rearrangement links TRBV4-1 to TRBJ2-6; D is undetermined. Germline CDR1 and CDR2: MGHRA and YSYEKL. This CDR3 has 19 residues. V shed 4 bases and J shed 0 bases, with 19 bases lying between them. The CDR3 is CASSPLRTGPNSGANVLTF. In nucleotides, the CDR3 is TGCGCCAGCAGCCCCCTCCGCACCGGTCCAAACTCTGGGGCCAACGTCCTGACTTTC.

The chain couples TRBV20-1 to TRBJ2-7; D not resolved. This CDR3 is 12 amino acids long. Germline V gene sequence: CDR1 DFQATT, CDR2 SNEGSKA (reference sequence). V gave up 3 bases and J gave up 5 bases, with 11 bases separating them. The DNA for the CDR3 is TGCAGTGCTAGTAGTGGGTCTCACGAGCAGTACTTC. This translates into CSASSGSHEQYF.

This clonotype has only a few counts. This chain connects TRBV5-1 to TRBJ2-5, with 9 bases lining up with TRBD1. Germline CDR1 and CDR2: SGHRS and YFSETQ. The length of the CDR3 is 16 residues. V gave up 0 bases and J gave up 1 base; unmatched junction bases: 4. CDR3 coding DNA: TGCGCCAGCAGCTTGGGAGGGACAGGGCTCCAAGAGACCCAGTACTTC. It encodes CASSLGGTGLQETQYF.

CDR3 in amino acids: CSAQVSDTEAFF. The CDR3 DNA reads TGCAGTGCCCAGGTATCGGACACTGAAGCTTTCTTT. The gene calls are TRBV20-1 and TRBJ1-1, with D uncertain. V was cut by 6 bases and J by 3 bases, with 11 bases left in between. The germline CDR1 and CDR2 sequences are DFQATT and SNEGSKA (reference sequence). This CDR3 region has 12 residues.

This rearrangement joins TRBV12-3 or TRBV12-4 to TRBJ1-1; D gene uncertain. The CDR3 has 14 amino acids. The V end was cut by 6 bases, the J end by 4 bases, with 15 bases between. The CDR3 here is CASSPGRPPTEAFF. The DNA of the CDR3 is TGTGCCAGCAGCCCGGGCCGCCCGCCCACTGAAGCTTTCTTT.

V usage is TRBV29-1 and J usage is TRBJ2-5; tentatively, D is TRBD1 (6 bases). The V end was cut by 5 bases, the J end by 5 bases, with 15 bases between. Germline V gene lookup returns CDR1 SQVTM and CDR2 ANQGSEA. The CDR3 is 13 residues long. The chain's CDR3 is CSVYAQGRETQYF. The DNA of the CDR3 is TGCAGCGTTTACGCCCAGGGGCGCGAGACCCAGTACTTC.

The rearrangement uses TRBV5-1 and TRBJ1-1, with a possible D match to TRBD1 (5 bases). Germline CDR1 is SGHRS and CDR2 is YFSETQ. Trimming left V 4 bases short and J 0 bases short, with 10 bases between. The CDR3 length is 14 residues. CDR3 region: CASSRIQVNTEAFF. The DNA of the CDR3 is TGCGCCAGCAGCCGGATACAGGTGAACACTGAAGCTTTCTTT.

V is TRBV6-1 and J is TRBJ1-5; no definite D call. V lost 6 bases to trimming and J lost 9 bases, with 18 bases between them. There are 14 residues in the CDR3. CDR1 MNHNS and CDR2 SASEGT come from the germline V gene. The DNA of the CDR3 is TGTGCCAGCAGCCAGGAAGCCCCGGGGTTGCCCCAGCATTTT. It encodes CASSQEAPGLPQHF.

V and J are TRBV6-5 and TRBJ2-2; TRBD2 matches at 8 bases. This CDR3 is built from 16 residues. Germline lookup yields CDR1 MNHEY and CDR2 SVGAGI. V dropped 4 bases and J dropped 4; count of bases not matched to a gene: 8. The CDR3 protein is CASSSRGGLSTGELFF. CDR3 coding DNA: TGTGCCAGCAGTTCCCGGGGGGGGCTGAGCACCGGGGAGCTGTTTTTT.

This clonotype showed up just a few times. CDR3 protein: CASSLGRPREQYF. Written as DNA, the CDR3 is TGTGCCAGCAGCTTAGGACGCCCCCGCGAGCAGTACTTC. The V gene is TRBV7-8, the J gene TRBJ2-7; no reliable D call. CDR1 is SGHVS, CDR2 FQNEAQ, per germline. The CDR3 contains 13 residues. Trimming took off 1 base at V and 6 bases at J, with 10 bases between the two ends.

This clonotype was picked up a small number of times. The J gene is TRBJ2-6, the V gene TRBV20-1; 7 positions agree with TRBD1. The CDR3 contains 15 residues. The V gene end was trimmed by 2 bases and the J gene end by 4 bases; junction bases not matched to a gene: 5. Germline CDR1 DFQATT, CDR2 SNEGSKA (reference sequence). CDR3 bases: TGCAGTGCTAGACAGGGGGTAGGAGGGGCCAACGTCCTGACTTTC. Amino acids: CSARQGVGGANVLTF.

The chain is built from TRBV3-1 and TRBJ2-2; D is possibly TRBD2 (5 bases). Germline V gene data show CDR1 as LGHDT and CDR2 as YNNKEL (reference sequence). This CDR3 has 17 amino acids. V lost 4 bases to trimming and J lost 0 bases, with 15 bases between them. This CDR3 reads CASSPRSQRTNTGELFF. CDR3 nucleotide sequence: TGTGCCAGCAGCCCCCGGAGCCAGCGGACGAACACCGGGGAGCTGTTTTTT.

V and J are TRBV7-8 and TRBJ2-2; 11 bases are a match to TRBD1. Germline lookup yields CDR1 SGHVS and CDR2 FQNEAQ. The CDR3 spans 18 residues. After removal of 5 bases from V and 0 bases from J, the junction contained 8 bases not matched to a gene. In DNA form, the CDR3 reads TGTGCCAGCAGCCCACACGGGACAGGGGGGGCGAACACCGGGGAGCTGTTTTTT. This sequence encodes CASSPHGTGGANTGELFF.

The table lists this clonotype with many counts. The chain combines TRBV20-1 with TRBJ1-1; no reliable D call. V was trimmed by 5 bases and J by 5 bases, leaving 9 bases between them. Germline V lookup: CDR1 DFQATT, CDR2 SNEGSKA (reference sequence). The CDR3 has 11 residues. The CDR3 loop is CSAFKVTEAFF. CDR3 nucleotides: TGCAGTGCTTTTAAAGTTACTGAAGCTTTCTTT.

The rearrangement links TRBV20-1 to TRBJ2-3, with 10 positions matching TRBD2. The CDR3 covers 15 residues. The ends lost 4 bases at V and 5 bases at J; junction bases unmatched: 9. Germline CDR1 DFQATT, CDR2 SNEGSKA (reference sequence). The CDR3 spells CSAKLASGRGDTQYF. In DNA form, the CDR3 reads TGCAGTGCTAAACTAGCTAGCGGGAGAGGAGATACGCAGTATTTT.

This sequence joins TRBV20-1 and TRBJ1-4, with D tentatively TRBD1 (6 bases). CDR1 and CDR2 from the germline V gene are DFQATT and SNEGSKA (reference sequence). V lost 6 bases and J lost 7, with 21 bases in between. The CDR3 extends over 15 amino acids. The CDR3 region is CSATRRGGAIEKLFF. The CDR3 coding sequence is TGCAGTGCCACCCGGCGGGGGGGGGCGATTGAAAAACTGTTTTTT.

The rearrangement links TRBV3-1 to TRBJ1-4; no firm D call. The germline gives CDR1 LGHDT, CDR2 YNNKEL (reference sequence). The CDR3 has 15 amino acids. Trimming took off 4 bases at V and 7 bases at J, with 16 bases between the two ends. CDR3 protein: CASSPLGGEGEKLFF. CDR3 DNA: TGTGCCAGCAGCCCGTTGGGAGGAGAGGGTGAAAAACTGTTTTTT.

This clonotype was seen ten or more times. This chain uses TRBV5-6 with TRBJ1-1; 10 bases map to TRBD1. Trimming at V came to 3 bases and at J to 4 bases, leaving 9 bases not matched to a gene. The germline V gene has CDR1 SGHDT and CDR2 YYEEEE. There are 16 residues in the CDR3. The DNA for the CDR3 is TGTGCCAGCAGCTCCAGGAGACAGGGGGCGAGCACTGAAGCTTTCTTT. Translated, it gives CASSSRRQGASTEAFF.

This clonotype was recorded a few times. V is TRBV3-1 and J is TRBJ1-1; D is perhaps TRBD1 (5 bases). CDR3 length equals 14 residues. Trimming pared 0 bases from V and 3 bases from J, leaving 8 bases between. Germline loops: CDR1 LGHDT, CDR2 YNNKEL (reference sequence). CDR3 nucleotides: TGTGCCAGCAGCCAAGATGGGACGGACACTGAAGCTTTCTTT. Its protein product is CASSQDGTDTEAFF.

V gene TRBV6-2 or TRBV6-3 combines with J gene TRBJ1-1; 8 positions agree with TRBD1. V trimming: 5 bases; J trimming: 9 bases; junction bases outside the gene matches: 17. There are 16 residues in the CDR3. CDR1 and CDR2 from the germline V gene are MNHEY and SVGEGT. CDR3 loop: CASSAGQGRAYMQAFF. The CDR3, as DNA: TGTGCCAGCAGTGCCGGACAGGGAAGAGCGTACATGCAAGCTTTCTTT.

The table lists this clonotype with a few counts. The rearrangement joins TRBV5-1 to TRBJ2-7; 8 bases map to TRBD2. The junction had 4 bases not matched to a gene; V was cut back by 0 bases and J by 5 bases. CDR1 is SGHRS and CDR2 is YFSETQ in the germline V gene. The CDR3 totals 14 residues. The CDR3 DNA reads TGCGCCAGCAGCTTGGAAAGCGGGAGCCACGAGCAGTACTTC. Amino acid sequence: CASSLESGSHEQYF. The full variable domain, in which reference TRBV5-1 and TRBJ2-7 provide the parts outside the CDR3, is KAGVTQTPRYLIKTRGQQVTLSCSPISGHRSVSWYQQTPGQGLQFLFEYFSETQRNKGNFPGRFSGRQFSNSRSEMNVSTLELGDSALYLCASSLESGSHEQYFGPGTRLTVT.

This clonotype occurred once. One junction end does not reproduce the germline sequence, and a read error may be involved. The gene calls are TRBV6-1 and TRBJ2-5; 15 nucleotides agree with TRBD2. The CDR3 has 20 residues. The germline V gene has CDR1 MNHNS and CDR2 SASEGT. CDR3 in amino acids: CASSQAARTSGRGRQETQYF. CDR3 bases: TGTGCCAGCAGTCAAGCTGCACGGACTAGCGGGAGGGGGCGACAAGAGACCCAGTACTTC.

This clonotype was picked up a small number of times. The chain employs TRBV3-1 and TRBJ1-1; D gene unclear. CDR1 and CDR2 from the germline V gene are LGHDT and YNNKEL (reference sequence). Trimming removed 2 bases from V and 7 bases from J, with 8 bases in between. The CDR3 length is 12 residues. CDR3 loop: CASSQPGFEAFF. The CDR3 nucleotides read TGTGCCAGCAGCCAACCGGGGTTTGAAGCTTTCTTT.

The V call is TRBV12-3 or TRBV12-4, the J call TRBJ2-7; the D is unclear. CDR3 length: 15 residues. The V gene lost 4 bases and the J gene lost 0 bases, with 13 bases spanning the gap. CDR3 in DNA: TGTGCCAGCAGTTACCTCCCAGATCTCTCCTACGAGCAGTACTTC. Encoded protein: CASSYLPDLSYEQYF.

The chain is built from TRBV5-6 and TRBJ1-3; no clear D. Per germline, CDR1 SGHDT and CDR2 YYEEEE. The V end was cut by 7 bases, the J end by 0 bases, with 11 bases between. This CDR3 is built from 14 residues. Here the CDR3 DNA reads TGTGCCAGCCAAACAGCTACCTCTGGAAACACCATATATTTT. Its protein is CASQTATSGNTIYF.

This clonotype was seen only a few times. This CDR3 reads CASNRGGQTDTQYF. The CDR3 DNA follows: TGTGCCAGCAATCGGGGGGGGCAAACAGATACGCAGTATTTT. The chain recombines TRBV6-1 with TRBJ2-3; TRBD2 matches 8 bases. Germline CDR1 and CDR2: MNHNS and SASEGT. There are 14 residues in the CDR3. The J segment lost 3 bases and the V segment lost 7 bases, leaving 6 bases of the junction unmatched.

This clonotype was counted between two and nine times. This CDR3 reads CATSETGGTDTQYF. In DNA, the CDR3 is TGTGCCACCAGTGAGACGGGGGGCACAGATACGCAGTATTTT. The chain uses TRBV24-1 and TRBJ2-3, with D possibly matching TRBD2 (6 bases). Trimming cost V 4 bases and J 1 base, with 8 bases left between them. Germline V gives CDR1 KGHDR, CDR2 SFDVKD. The CDR3 has 14 amino acids.

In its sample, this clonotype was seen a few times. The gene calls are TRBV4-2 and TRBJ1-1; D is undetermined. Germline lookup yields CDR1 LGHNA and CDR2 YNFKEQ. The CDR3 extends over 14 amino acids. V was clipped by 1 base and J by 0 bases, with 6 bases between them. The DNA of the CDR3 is TGTGCCAGCAGCCAAGTGGACGTGAACACTGAAGCTTTCTTT. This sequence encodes CASSQVDVNTEAFF.

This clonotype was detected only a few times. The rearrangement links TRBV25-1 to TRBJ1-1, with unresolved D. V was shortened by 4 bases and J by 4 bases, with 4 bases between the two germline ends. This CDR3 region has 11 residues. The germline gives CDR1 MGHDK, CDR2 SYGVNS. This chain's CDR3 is CASSARTEAFF. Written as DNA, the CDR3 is TGTGCCAGCAGTGCGCGCACTGAAGCTTTCTTT.

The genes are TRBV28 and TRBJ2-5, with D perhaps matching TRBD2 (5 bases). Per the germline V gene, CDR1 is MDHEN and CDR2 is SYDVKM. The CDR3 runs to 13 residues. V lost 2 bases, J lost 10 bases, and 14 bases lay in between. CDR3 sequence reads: CASSLPSDWIQYF. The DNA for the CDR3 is TGTGCCAGCAGTTTACCCTCGGACTGGATCCAGTACTTC.

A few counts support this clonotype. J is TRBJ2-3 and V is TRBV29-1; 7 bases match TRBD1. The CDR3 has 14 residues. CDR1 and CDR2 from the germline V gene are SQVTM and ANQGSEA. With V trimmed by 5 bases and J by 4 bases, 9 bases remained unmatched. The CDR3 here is CSVYRGHSADTQYF. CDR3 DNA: TGCAGCGTTTACAGGGGTCATAGTGCAGATACGCAGTATTTT.